A single sample gave rise to the 8 T cell receptor beta chains below, sequenced in a study of control samples from healthy donors and cancer patients. The protocol was immunoSEQ multiplex PCR, while the TCRdb copy is restricted to in-frame clones and leaves out a portion. The table lists 130,000 or so clones, about 90% of them singletons. Sequenced sample: blood. All receptors derive from a man in his late teens or twenties in good health.

J is TRBJ1-6 and V is TRBV10-3; the D gene is possibly TRBD1 (5 bases). The CDR3 runs to 14 residues. The germline V gene encodes CDR1 ENHRY and CDR2 SYGVKD. V was trimmed by 9 bases and J by 7 bases, leaving 16 bases between them. The CDR3 spells CAIRGGGLNSPLHF. The CDR3 region has the DNA TGTGCCATAAGGGGCGGGGGATTGAATTCACCCCTCCACTTT.

The chain joins TRBV5-1 to TRBJ1-1; D possibly corresponds to TRBD1 (5 bases). V was trimmed by 4 bases and J by 4 bases, leaving 11 bases between them. Germline CDR1 reads SGHRS; CDR2 reads YFSETQ. This CDR3 spans 13 amino acids. Here the CDR3 DNA reads TGCGCCAGCAGCCCTCAGGGAGGCACTGAAGCTTTCTTT. As protein: CASSPQGGTEAFF. Full variable domain (rest looked up from reference TRBV5-1 and TRBJ1-1): KAGVTQTPRYLIKTRGQQVTLSCSPISGHRSVSWYQQTPGQGLQFLFEYFSETQRNKGNFPGRFSGRQFSNSRSEMNVSTLELGDSALYLCASSPQGGTEAFFGQGTRLTVV.

The chain links TRBV29-1 to TRBJ1-5; D possibly corresponds to TRBD1 (6 bases). Germline CDR1 is SQVTM and CDR2 is ANQGSEA. This CDR3 spans 14 amino acids. The V end was cut by 7 bases, the J end by 4 bases, with 17 bases between. This CDR3 reads CSATLGAGNQPQHF. CDR3 sequence (DNA): TGCAGCGCCACCCTGGGGGCCGGGAATCAGCCCCAGCATTTT.

The rearrangement links TRBV15 to TRBJ1-5; 8 bases match TRBD1. Trimming at V came to 3 bases and at J to 6 bases, leaving 4 bases not matched to a gene. CDR1 LNHNV and CDR2 YYDKDF come from the germline V gene (reference sequence). This CDR3 comprises 14 residues. CDR3 sequence: CATSSYRGSQPQHF. Here the CDR3 DNA reads TGTGCCACCAGCAGCTACAGGGGGTCTCAGCCCCAGCATTTT.

The rearrangement links TRBV4-2 to TRBJ1-5; TRBD1 might be the D (5 bases). The CDR3 contains 16 residues. Trimming cost V 0 bases and J 5 bases, with 14 bases left between them. Germline V gene sequence: CDR1 LGHNA, CDR2 YNFKEQ. CDR3 sequence reads: CASSQEWSRADQPQHF. CDR3 coding DNA: TGTGCCAGCAGCCAAGAATGGAGCAGGGCAGATCAGCCCCAGCATTTT.

The J gene is TRBJ1-4, the V gene TRBV19; D is ambiguous. The CDR3 sequence is 18 residues long. Looked up from germline, CDR1 is LNHDA and CDR2 is SQIVND (reference sequence). The V and J ends lost 4 bases and 1 base respectively, with 19 bases between them. In DNA, the CDR3 is TGTGCCAGTAGTAATTGGATTTCAGGAGGCCGAACTAATGAAAAACTGTTTTTT. It codes for CASSNWISGGRTNEKLFF.

V is TRBV9 and J is TRBJ1-1, with D unclear. The germline V gene has CDR1 SGDLS and CDR2 YYNGEE. V was pared by 0 bases and J by 3 bases, with 9 bases between. The CDR3 totals 14 residues. CDR3 sequence: CASSVGARDTEAFF. The CDR3 DNA reads as TGTGCCAGCAGCGTAGGGGCCCGGGACACTGAAGCTTTCTTT.

This clone occurred once. For the CDR3, the DNA is TGTGCCAGCAGCCAATCTTTGGGTGAGATACCCTACGAGCAGTACTTC. It is translated as CASSQSLGEIPYEQYF. V usage is TRBV16 and J usage is TRBJ2-7; the D is unclear. From germline, CDR1 is KGHSY and CDR2 FQNENV. The CDR3 covers 16 residues. V lost 0 bases, J lost 2 bases, and 14 bases lay in between.